These 24 T cell receptor beta chains were sequenced from one sample in a study of T cells in Graves' hyperthyroidism and ophthalmopathy. RNA transcripts yielded amplified TCR beta CDR3 regions. A set of HTBI primers served as the primers for a first-round RT-PCR of the TCR CDR3. TCRdb analysed the multiplex PCR reads with MiXCR anew, one entry per CDR3 protein. The data hold 450,000 to 700,000 distinct CDR3 sequences, with around 42% observed a single time. What was sequenced was peripheral blood or thyroid tissue (not recorded which). The receptors stem from an adult woman with Graves' disease, either hyperthyroidism or ophthalmopathy (not recorded which).

This clonotype was counted only a few times. J is TRBJ1-6 and V is TRBV12-3 or TRBV12-4; no reliable D call. The CDR3 covers 13 residues. With 5 bases removed from V and 8 bases from J, the gap between germline ends came to 10 bases. The CDR3 region is CASSVRLDSPLHF. The CDR3 region has the DNA TGTGCCAGCAGTGTCAGGCTGGATTCACCCCTCCACTTT.

This clonotype was seen a single time. CDR3 in DNA: TGTGCCAGCAGCGTAAATGGGCAGGACTTCAAGGCTTTCTTT. This translates into CASSVNGQDFKAFF. The chain links TRBV7-9 to TRBJ1-1; no firm D call. CDR1 is SEHNR, CDR2 FQNEAQ, per germline (reference sequence). V lost 5 bases and J 11 bases, leaving 21 bases between the germline ends. CDR3 size: 14 residues.

About this clonotype: Germline and junction disagree at one end, which may indicate a read error. This chain connects TRBV6-5 to TRBJ2-3; tentative D call: TRBD1 (5 bases). The CDR3 consists of 14 residues. Germline CDR1 MNHEY, CDR2 SVGAGI. CDR3 protein: CASSEDTAGDTQYF. Here the CDR3 DNA reads TGCGCCAGCAGTGAGGACACGGCCGGAGATACGCAGTATTTT.

This clonotype was detected only once. The chain is built from TRBV10-3 and TRBJ2-5; 9 bases are shared with TRBD1. The trim removed 1 base at V and 5 bases at J, leaving 5 bases unmatched. CDR1 ENHRY and CDR2 SYGVKD come from the germline V gene. This CDR3 has 15 amino acids. In DNA form, the CDR3 reads TGTGCCATCAGTGAGTGGATGGGACAGGGCGAGACCCAGTACTTC. It is translated as CAISEWMGQGETQYF.

The chain links TRBV29-1 to TRBJ2-5; 7 nucleotides line up with TRBD2. The germline gives CDR1 SQVTM, CDR2 ANQGSEA. The CDR3 is 13 residues long. With V trimmed by 6 bases and J by 2 bases, 6 bases remained unmatched. CDR3 loop: CSVVAGAQETQYF. Written as DNA, the CDR3 is TGCAGCGTAGTGGCGGGAGCTCAAGAGACCCAGTACTTC.

CDR3 in amino acids: CASRDGVWDSPLHF. The CDR3 nucleotides read TGTGCCAGCAGAGACGGAGTATGGGATTCACCCCTCCACTTT. The V call is TRBV2, the J call TRBJ1-6; D not certain. The CDR3 is 14 residues long. Germline-derived CDR1 and CDR2 are SNHLY and FYNNEI. V was pared by 6 bases and J by 8 bases, with 14 bases between. Supplemented by reference TRBV2 and TRBJ1-6, the full variable domain reads EPEVTQTPSHQVTQMGQEVILRCVPISNHLYFYWYRQILGQKVEFLVSFYNNEISEKSEIFDDQFSVERPDGSNFTLKIRSTKLEDSAMYFCASRDGVWDSPLHFGNGTRLTVT.

This chain's CDR3 is CASSLIGRGETQYF. As DNA, the CDR3 is TGTGCCAGCAGCTTAATTGGCCGGGGAGAGACCCAGTACTTC. This sequence joins TRBV7-3 and TRBJ2-5; weak D call: TRBD2 (5 bases). This CDR3 region has 14 residues. CDR1 is SGHTA and CDR2 is FQGTGA in the germline V gene. Trimming stripped 1 base from V and 4 bases from J, with 10 bases between.

V gene TRBV19 combines with J gene TRBJ2-7; 10 nucleotides line up with TRBD1. The V gene's germline CDR1 is LNHDA and CDR2 SQIVND (reference sequence). The CDR3 totals 13 residues. J gave up 5 bases and V 8 bases, and 6 bases lay outside the gene matches. CDR3 amino acids: CASSPTGGDEQYF. The DNA of the CDR3 is TGTGCCAGTTCTCCGACAGGGGGCGACGAGCAGTACTTC.

The genes are TRBV4-1 and TRBJ2-5; TRBD1 agrees at 11 bases. The CDR3 contains 16 residues. Germline assignment: CDR1 MGHRA and CDR2 YSYEKL. After removal of 5 bases from V and 4 bases from J, the junction contained 9 bases not matched to a gene. As DNA, the CDR3 is TGCGCCAGCAGCTACCTATCCGGGACAGGGGGAGAGACCCAGTACTTC. This gives the protein CASSYLSGTGGETQYF.

Written as DNA, the CDR3 is TGCAGCGTTGAAGGTACAGGGGATGAGGATGGCTACACCTTC. Its translation is CSVEGTGDEDGYTF. The chain recombines TRBV29-1 with TRBJ1-2; 7 nucleotides align to TRBD1. The J segment lost 6 bases and the V segment lost 1 base, leaving 8 bases of the junction unmatched. Per the germline V gene, CDR1 is SQVTM and CDR2 is ANQGSEA. The CDR3 is 14 amino acids. The variable domain in full, completed from reference TRBV29-1 and TRBJ1-2, reads SAVISQKPSRDICQRGTSLTIQCQVDSQVTMMFWYRQQPGQSLTLIATANQGSEATYESGFVIDKFPISRPNLTFSTLTVSNMSPEDSSIYLCSVEGTGDEDGYTFGSGTRLTVV.

The table lists this clonotype with a few counts. The chain carries TRBV27 and TRBJ1-1, with D possibly TRBD1 on 6 matching bases. Germline assignment: CDR1 MNHEY and CDR2 SMNVEV (reference sequence). The CDR3 sequence is 16 residues long. V gave up 5 bases and J gave up 0 bases, with 16 bases separating them. The CDR3 DNA reads TGTGCCAGCAGTCCGACGACCGGGACAATGAACACTGAAGCTTTCTTT. This translates into CASSPTTGTMNTEAFF.

V is TRBV5-1 and J is TRBJ1-1; no reliable D call. The CDR3 is 13 amino acids. Trimming removed 4 bases at V and 1 base at J, with 8 bases between. From germline, CDR1 is SGHRS and CDR2 YFSETQ. The CDR3 DNA reads as TGCGCCAGCAGCCGTAGTCAGAACACTGAAGCTTTCTTT. The encoded protein is CASSRSQNTEAFF.

The V call is TRBV20-1, the J call TRBJ2-1; 7 bases are a match to TRBD2. With V trimmed by 7 bases and J by 5 bases, 5 bases remained unmatched. CDR3 size: 12 residues. Germline CDR1 is DFQATT and CDR2 is SNEGSKA (reference sequence). CDR3 DNA: TGCAGTGGTCGACTAGCTAACAATGAGCAGTTCTTC. Protein product: CSGRLANNEQFF.

The chain joins TRBV29-1 to TRBJ1-1; 8 bases match TRBD1. The CDR3 consists of 12 residues. Germline assignment: CDR1 SQVTM and CDR2 ANQGSEA. The trim removed 6 bases at V and 6 bases at J, leaving 6 bases unmatched. CDR3 protein: CSVSDRVAEAFF. CDR3 in DNA: TGCAGCGTCTCGGACAGGGTTGCTGAAGCTTTCTTT.

This clonotype was counted once. It is unclear where the CDR3 begins or ends on the DNA, so no DNA is shown, and the CDR3 is as TCRdb lists it. The chain combines TRBV7-9 with TRBJ1-2; the D call TRBD1 from the table was never checked on the DNA. The CDR3 has 18 residues if both end residues are counted. Germline CDR1 and CDR2: SEHNR and FQNEAQ (reference sequence). CDR3 protein: CASSSRQGGPEAFFGYTF.

Only a few counts were recorded for this clonotype. This rearrangement joins TRBV24-1 to TRBJ2-2; TRBD1 or TRBD2 may be the D gene (5 bases each). Germline V gene lookup returns CDR1 KGHDR and CDR2 SFDVKD. The germline V and J ends were trimmed by 0 bases and 4 bases, with 17 bases remaining between them. CDR3 length: 18 residues. The CDR3 is CATSDLRGAGQTTGELFF. In DNA, the CDR3 is TGTGCCACCAGTGATTTGAGAGGGGCGGGTCAGACCACCGGGGAGCTGTTTTTT.

This clonotype appeared many times. The chain recombines TRBV20-1 with TRBJ2-7; 8 nucleotides line up with TRBD1. Trimming took 3 bases from V and 3 from J; bases not matched to a gene: 10. CDR1 DFQATT and CDR2 SNEGSKA come from the germline V gene (reference sequence). CDR3 length equals 15 residues. This chain's CDR3 is CSARERQGTLYEQYF. The CDR3 DNA reads TGCAGTGCTAGGGAAAGACAGGGGACCCTCTACGAGCAGTACTTC.

This clonotype was seen repeatedly, ten times or more. V usage is TRBV5-5 and J usage is TRBJ1-5; no reliable D call. Germline loops: CDR1 SGHKS, CDR2 YYEKEE (reference sequence). This CDR3 is built from 13 residues. The germline V and J ends were trimmed by 2 bases and 6 bases, with 9 bases remaining between them. The CDR3 region has the DNA TGTGCCAGCAGCTTCATGGCTGGTCAGCCCCAGCATTTT. It yields the protein CASSFMAGQPQHF.

This clonotype was observed many times. The rearrangement links TRBV7-8 to TRBJ2-2, with D possibly TRBD2 on 5 matching bases. V lost 0 bases and J 5 bases, leaving 13 bases between the germline ends. Per the germline V gene, CDR1 is SGHVS and CDR2 is FQNEAQ. CDR3 size: 16 residues. The CDR3 bases are TGTGCCAGCAGCTTAGCGGGAGATAGTGGAACCGGGGAGCTGTTTTTT. It yields the protein CASSLAGDSGTGELFF.

This clonotype was counted at least ten times. The chain links TRBV7-3 to TRBJ1-1, with 11 bases fitting TRBD1. The junction had 3 bases not matched to a gene; V was cut back by 5 bases and J by 4 bases. Germline V gene lookup returns CDR1 SGHTA and CDR2 FQGTGA. The CDR3 spans 14 residues. This chain's CDR3 is CASSRGTGGTEAFF. The CDR3, as DNA: TGTGCCAGCAGCCGCGGGACAGGGGGCACTGAAGCTTTCTTT.

This clonotype was found many times. The genes are TRBV7-2 and TRBJ2-2; no clear D gene. The CDR3 is made up of 16 amino acids. The V end was cut by 2 bases, the J end by 1 base, with 11 bases between. The germline V gene has CDR1 SGHTA and CDR2 FQGNSA. The DNA for the CDR3 is TGTGCCAGCAGCTTATCCCGTCTCGGGAACACCGGGGAGCTGTTTTTT. Protein sequence: CASSLSRLGNTGELFF.

In this sample, this clonotype turned up a few times. The J gene is TRBJ1-5, the V gene TRBV7-3; D is possibly TRBD1 (5 bases). Germline CDR1 and CDR2: SGHTA and FQGTGA. V was pared by 5 bases and J by 3 bases, with 11 bases between. This CDR3 is built from 14 residues. CDR3 nucleotide sequence: TGTGCCAGCAGCACAGGCGGTAACAATCAGCCCCAGCATTTT. Its translation: CASSTGGNNQPQHF.

On this clonotype: Mismatch with germline at one junction end may stem from a read error. This chain links TRBV7-9 with TRBJ2-6; TRBD1 matches 12 bases. Germline V gene sequence: CDR1 SEHNR, CDR2 FQNEAQ (reference sequence). The CDR3 has 14 residues. The CDR3 sequence is CASSTRDRGRTEAF. In DNA form, the CDR3 reads TGTGCCAGTAGTACCCGGGACAGGGGGCGGACTGAAGCTTTC.

The chain couples TRBV15 to TRBJ1-1; no reliable D call. Trimming shortened V by 0 bases and J by 1 base, and 9 bases separated the two germline ends. This CDR3 comprises 15 residues. CDR1 and CDR2 (germline): LNHNV, YYDKDF (reference sequence). The CDR3 loop reads CATSREGTRNTEAFF. CDR3 in DNA: TGTGCCACCAGCAGAGAGGGAACAAGGAACACTGAAGCTTTCTTT. The whole variable domain, remainder taken from reference TRBV15 and TRBJ1-1, is DAMVIQNPRYQVTQFGKPVTLSCSQTLNHNVMYWYQQKSSQAPKLLFHYYDKDFNNEADTPDNFQSRRPNTSFCFLDIRSPGLGDTAMYLCATSREGTRNTEAFFGQGTRLTVV.